The next 23 T cell receptor beta chains were all read from a single sample in a study of blood T cell repertoires in COVID-19. Repertoires were generated with immunoSEQ multiplex PCR, while TCRdb's copy carries only in-frame clones and drops some. Of about 130,000 clones listed, less than 90% were seen once; the top ten hold around 27%. Sequencing was performed on peripheral blood. The receptors come from a woman aged 80 or over with acute or convalescent COVID-19.

The rearrangement uses TRBV10-2 and TRBJ2-1, with D perhaps TRBD2 (6 bases). This CDR3 region has 13 residues. The germline gives CDR1 WSHSY, CDR2 SAAADI. V shed 6 bases and J shed 10 bases, with 16 bases lying between them. The CDR3 coding sequence is TGCGCCAGCAGCTCCACTAGCACCGGCGAGCAGTTCTTC. Protein: CASSSTSTGEQFF.

The gene calls are TRBV9 and TRBJ1-3; D ambiguous. This CDR3 contains 14 residues. The germline V gene has CDR1 SGDLS and CDR2 YYNGEE. Trimming pared 3 bases from V and 1 base from J, leaving 8 bases between. The CDR3 sequence: CASSGSGSGNTIYF. CDR3 nucleotide sequence: TGTGCCAGCAGCGGGAGCGGATCTGGAAACACCATATATTTT.

This clone was detected a few times. This chain links TRBV7-9 with TRBJ1-4; D unclear. This CDR3 has 13 amino acids. In germline, CDR1 is SEHNR, CDR2 FQNEAQ (reference sequence). V was trimmed by 0 bases and J by 4 bases, leaving 3 bases between them. The CDR3 coding sequence is TGTGCCAGCAGCTTAGCGAGTAATGAAAAACTGTTTTTT. Encoded protein: CASSLASNEKLFF.

The chain combines TRBV5-5 with TRBJ2-1, with TRBD1 as a possible D gene (6 bases). There are 15 residues in the CDR3. Germline V gene sequence: CDR1 SGHKS, CDR2 YYEKEE (reference sequence). Trimming took 5 bases from V and 0 from J, leaving 12 bases between them. CDR3 bases: TGTGCCAGCAGATCTACAGGGAGCTCCTACAATGAGCAGTTCTTC. Protein: CASRSTGSSYNEQFF. Full variable domain (rest looked up from reference TRBV5-5 and TRBJ2-1): DAGVTQSPTHLIKTRGQQVTLRCSPISGHKSVSWYQQVLGQGPQFIFQYYEKEERGRGNFPDRFSARQFPNYSSELNVNALLLGDSALYLCASRSTGSSYNEQFFGPGTRLTVL.

The rearrangement joins TRBV19 to TRBJ2-5; TRBD2 matches 8 bases. The germline CDR1 and CDR2 sequences are LNHDA and SQIVND (reference sequence). J lost 2 bases, V lost 9 bases, and 8 bases had no gene match. There are 14 residues in the CDR3. CDR3 residues: CASSSGTRQETQYF. The CDR3 DNA sequence: TGTGCCAGCTCCTCCGGGACTAGACAAGAGACCCAGTACTTC.

The CDR3 reads CASSIGQGATGANVLTF. CDR3 in DNA: TGCGCCAGCAGCATAGGACAGGGGGCTACGGGGGCCAACGTCCTGACTTTC. The chain uses TRBV5-1 and TRBJ2-6; TRBD1 agrees at 11 bases. This CDR3 contains 17 residues. The ends lost 4 bases at V and 4 bases at J; junction bases unmatched: 7. Germline V CDR1 and CDR2: SGHRS, YFSETQ.

The V call is TRBV5-6, the J call TRBJ2-1; possibly TRBD1 for D (5 bases). V lost 0 bases, J lost 4 bases, and 14 bases lay in between. The CDR3 consists of 16 residues. Per the germline V gene, CDR1 is SGHDT and CDR2 is YYEEEE. The DNA of the CDR3 is TGTGCCAGCAGCTTGGCCCTTAGGACACGGTACAATGAGCAGTTCTTC. Translation gives CASSLALRTRYNEQFF.

The V and J genes are TRBV19 and TRBJ1-3, with 8 nucleotides matching TRBD1. Trimming at V came to 8 bases and at J to 4 bases, leaving 10 bases not matched to a gene. The CDR3 is made up of 15 amino acids. Germline CDR1 and CDR2: LNHDA and SQIVND (reference sequence). The CDR3 sequence: CASDRGQSTGNTIYF. Written as DNA, the CDR3 is TGTGCCAGTGACAGGGGACAGAGCACAGGAAACACCATATATTTT.

Comment on this clone: One junction end does not reproduce the germline sequence, and a read error may be involved. The chain recombines TRBV3-1 (or the pseudogene TRBV3-2) with TRBJ1-3; D perhaps matches TRBD1 (5 bases). CDR1 is LGHDT and CDR2 is YNNKEL in the germline V gene (reference sequence). This CDR3 comprises 14 residues. CDR3 nucleotides: TGTGCCAGCACCCAAGAAAGGGGTGGAAACACCATATATTTT. This gives the protein CASTQERGGNTIYF.

The V call is TRBV28, the J call TRBJ1-4, with D tentatively TRBD1 (5 bases). This CDR3 comprises 12 residues. The ends were cut back, 8 bases at V and 7 bases at J, with 11 bases in the middle. Germline V gene data show CDR1 as MDHEN and CDR2 as SYDVKM. DNA for the CDR3: TGTGCCAGCGTTCAGGGTGGTGAAAAACTGTTTTTT. This encodes CASVQGGEKLFF. The full variable domain, with the rest looked up from reference TRBV28 and TRBJ1-4, is DVKVTQSSRYLVKRTGEKVFLECVQDMDHENMFWYRQDPGLGLRLIYFSYDVKMKEKGDIPEGYSVSREKKERFSLILESASTNQTSMYLCASVQGGEKLFFGSGTQLSVL.

V is TRBV3-1 (or the pseudogene TRBV3-2) and J is TRBJ1-2, with D tentatively TRBD1 (6 bases). This CDR3 is built from 11 residues. CDR1 and CDR2 (germline): LGHDT, YNNKEL (reference sequence). V dropped 4 bases and J dropped 7 bases, with 7 bases sitting between them. The CDR3: CASSLRGGYTF. The CDR3 DNA follows: TGTGCCAGCAGCCTCAGGGGTGGCTACACCTTC.

The V gene is TRBV4-2, the J gene TRBJ2-7; 10 bases agree with TRBD2. Germline lookup yields CDR1 LGHNA and CDR2 YNFKEQ. The junction had 18 bases not matched to a gene; V was cut back by 0 bases and J by 4 bases. This CDR3 has 20 residues. CDR3 residues: CASSQEVRTSGWAGNYEQYF. In DNA, the CDR3 is TGTGCCAGCAGCCAAGAAGTCCGGACTAGCGGTTGGGCGGGGAATTACGAGCAGTACTTC.

The chain carries TRBV5-6 and TRBJ1-4, with D perhaps matching TRBD1 (5 bases). The CDR3 extends over 15 amino acids. Germline assignment: CDR1 SGHDT and CDR2 YYEEEE. V lost 0 bases and J 8 bases, leaving 14 bases between the germline ends. The CDR3 nucleotides are TGTGCCAGCAGCTTGGCCGACCCGGAGGGGGAAAAACTGTTTTTT. Its protein product is CASSLADPEGEKLFF.

This clone was counted once. This chain joins TRBV7-2 and TRBJ1-5; D uncertain. The CDR3 consists of 14 residues. The germline gives CDR1 SGHTA, CDR2 FQGNSA. V shed 1 base and J shed 6 bases, with 10 bases lying between them. The CDR3 sequence: CASSLELQSQPQHF. DNA of the CDR3: TGTGCCAGCAGCTTAGAGCTACAGAGTCAGCCCCAGCATTTT. The entire variable domain, with the rest obtained from reference TRBV7-2 and TRBJ1-5, is as follows: GAGVSQSPSNKVTEKGKDVELRCDPISGHTALYWYRQSLGQGLEFLIYFQGNSAPDKSGLPSDRFSAERTGGSVSTLTIQRTQQEDSAVYLCASSLELQSQPQHFGDGTRLSIL.

The rearrangement joins TRBV7-7 to TRBJ2-1, with 7 bases fitting TRBD1. V was clipped by 4 bases and J by 6 bases; unmatched bases: 6. Germline V gene sequence: CDR1 SSHAT, CDR2 FNYEAQ (reference sequence). This CDR3 is 14 amino acids long. The CDR3 is CASSSLGQSNEQFF. In DNA, the CDR3 is TGTGCCAGCAGCTCGTTGGGACAGAGCAATGAGCAGTTCTTC.

The chain is built from TRBV19 and TRBJ1-2, with D perhaps matching TRBD1 (5 bases). There are 13 residues in the CDR3. The V and J ends lost 10 bases and 0 bases respectively, with 12 bases between them. Germline V gene data show CDR1 as LNHDA and CDR2 as SQIVND (reference sequence). The CDR3 region has the DNA TGTGCCACTCGGGACTACTCTAACTATGGCTACACCTTC. Its translation is CATRDYSNYGYTF.

The CDR3 protein is CASSIGPTPAEAFF. DNA for the CDR3: TGTGCCAGTAGTATTGGGCCTACACCCGCTGAAGCTTTCTTT. The chain joins TRBV19 to TRBJ1-1; D unresolved. Germline V gives CDR1 LNHDA, CDR2 SQIVND (reference sequence). This CDR3 is built from 14 residues. V was cut by 3 bases and J by 6 bases, with 14 bases left in between.

With respect to this clone: One end of the junction does not line up with germline, which may come from a read error. V gene TRBV6-2 or TRBV6-3 combines with J gene TRBJ1-3, with D unclear. Germline V gene lookup returns CDR1 MNHEY and CDR2 SVGEGT. There are 13 residues in the CDR3. CDR3 bases: TGTGCCAGCAGTTACTCGAGTGCCGGGATCGGAATTTTT. Protein: CASSYSSAGIGIF.

The V and J genes are TRBV28 and TRBJ1-2; 8 nucleotides align to TRBD1. Trimming cost V 6 bases and J 8 bases; bases outside gene matches: 5. The CDR3 totals 12 residues. In germline, CDR1 is MDHEN, CDR2 SYDVKM. CDR3: CASSSGGLGYTF. As DNA, the CDR3 is TGTGCCAGCAGCTCAGGGGGCTTGGGCTACACCTTC.

The CDR3 loop reads CASSQNRGPLGGYTF. CDR3 bases: TGTGCCAGCAGTCAGAACAGGGGTCCTCTGGGTGGCTACACCTTC. This chain uses TRBV6-2 or TRBV6-3 with TRBJ1-2; TRBD1 matches 7 bases. There are 15 residues in the CDR3. Germline CDR1 is MNHEY and CDR2 is SVGEGT. The J segment lost 7 bases and the V segment lost 5 bases, leaving 13 bases of the junction unmatched.

This clone was counted once. The chain couples TRBV27 to TRBJ1-1, with 7 bases identical to TRBD1. Per germline, CDR1 MNHEY and CDR2 SMNVEV (reference sequence). CDR3 length: 14 amino acids. Trimming removed 8 bases from V and 3 bases from J; junction bases left unmatched: 9. The CDR3 region is CASLAQGDHTEAFF. CDR3 coding DNA: TGTGCCAGCCTTGCCCAGGGGGACCACACTGAAGCTTTCTTT.

The V and J genes are TRBV19 and TRBJ1-4; 7 bases map to TRBD1. Trimming at V came to 5 bases and at J to 5 bases, leaving 17 bases not matched to a gene. CDR1 and CDR2 from the germline V gene are LNHDA and SQIVND (reference sequence). The CDR3 contains 18 residues. The CDR3 region has the DNA TGTGCCAGTAGTTTCGGACTAACCCCGACAGGGCAAAATGAAAAACTGTTTTTT. Translated: CASSFGLTPTGQNEKLFF.

The chain's CDR3 is CASSQDTRVRGYTF. DNA of the CDR3: TGCGCCAGCAGCCAAGATACGAGGGTCCGGGGCTACACCTTC. This chain links TRBV4-3 with TRBJ1-2; unclear D gene. The V gene's germline CDR1 is LGHNA and CDR2 YSLEER. Trimming shortened V by 0 bases and J by 8 bases, and 13 bases separated the two germline ends. This CDR3 is built from 14 residues.